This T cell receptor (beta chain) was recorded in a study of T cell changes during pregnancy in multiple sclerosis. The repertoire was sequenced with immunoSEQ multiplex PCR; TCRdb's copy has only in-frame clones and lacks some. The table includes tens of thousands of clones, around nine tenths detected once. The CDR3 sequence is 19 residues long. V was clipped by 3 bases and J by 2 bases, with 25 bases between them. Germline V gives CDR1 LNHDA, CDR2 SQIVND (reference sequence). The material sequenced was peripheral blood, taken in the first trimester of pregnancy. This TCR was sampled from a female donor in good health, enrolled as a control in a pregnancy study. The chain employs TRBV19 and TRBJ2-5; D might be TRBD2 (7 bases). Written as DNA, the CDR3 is TGTGCCAGTAGTATTCGCACCGAGGCAGGGAGGGGGGGGCAAGAGACCCAGTACTTC. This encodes CASSIRTEAGRGGQETQYF.